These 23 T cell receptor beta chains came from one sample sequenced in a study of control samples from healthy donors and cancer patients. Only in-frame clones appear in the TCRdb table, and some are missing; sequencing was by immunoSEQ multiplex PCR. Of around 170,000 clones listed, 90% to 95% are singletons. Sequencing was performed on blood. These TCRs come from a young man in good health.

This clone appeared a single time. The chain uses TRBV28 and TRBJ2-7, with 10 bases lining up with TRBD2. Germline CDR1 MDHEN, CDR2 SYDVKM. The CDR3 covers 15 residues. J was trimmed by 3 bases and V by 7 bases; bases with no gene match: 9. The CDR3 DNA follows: TGTGCCAGCAACCCTCGGACTAGCGGCGACTACGAGCAGTACTTC. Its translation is CASNPRTSGDYEQYF.

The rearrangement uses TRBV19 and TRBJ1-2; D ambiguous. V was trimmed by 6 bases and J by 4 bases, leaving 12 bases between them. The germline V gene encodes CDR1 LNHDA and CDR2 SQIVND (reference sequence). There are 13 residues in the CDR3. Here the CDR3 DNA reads TGTGCCAGTAGCGCCGGGCCCTTCTATGGCTACACCTTC. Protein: CASSAGPFYGYTF.

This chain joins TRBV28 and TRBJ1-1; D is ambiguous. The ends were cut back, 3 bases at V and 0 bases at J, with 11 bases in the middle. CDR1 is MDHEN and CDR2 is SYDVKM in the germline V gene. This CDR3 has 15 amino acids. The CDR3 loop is CASSFGGFMNTEAFF. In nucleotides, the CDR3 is TGTGCCAGCAGTTTTGGCGGTTTCATGAACACTGAAGCTTTCTTT.

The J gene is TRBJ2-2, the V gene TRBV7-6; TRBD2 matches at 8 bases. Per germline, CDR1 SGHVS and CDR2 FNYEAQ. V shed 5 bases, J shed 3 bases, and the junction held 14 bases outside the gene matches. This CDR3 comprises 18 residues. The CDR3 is CASSQTAGGGPYTGELFF. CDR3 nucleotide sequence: TGTGCCAGCAGCCAAACCGCGGGGGGAGGGCCCTACACCGGGGAGCTGTTTTTT.

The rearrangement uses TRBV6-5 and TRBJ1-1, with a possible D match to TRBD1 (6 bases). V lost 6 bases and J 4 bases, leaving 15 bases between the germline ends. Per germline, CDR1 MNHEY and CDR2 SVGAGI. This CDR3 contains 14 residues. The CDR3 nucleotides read TGTGCCAGCAGAATGGGGGGCGCGGGCACTGAAGCTTTCTTT. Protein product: CASRMGGAGTEAFF.

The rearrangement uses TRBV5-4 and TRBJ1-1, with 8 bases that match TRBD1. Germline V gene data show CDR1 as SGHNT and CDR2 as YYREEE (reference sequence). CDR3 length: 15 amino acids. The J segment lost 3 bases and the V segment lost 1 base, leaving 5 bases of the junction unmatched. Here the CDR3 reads CASSLTHRGDTEAFF. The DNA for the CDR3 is TGTGCCAGCAGCTTGACTCACAGGGGGGACACTGAAGCTTTCTTT.

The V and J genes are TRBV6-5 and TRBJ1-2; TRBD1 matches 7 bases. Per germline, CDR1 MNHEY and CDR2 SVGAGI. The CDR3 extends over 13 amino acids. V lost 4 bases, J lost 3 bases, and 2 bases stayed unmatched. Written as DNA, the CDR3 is TGTGCCAGCAGTTTTACAGGGGACTATGGCTACACCTTC. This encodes CASSFTGDYGYTF.

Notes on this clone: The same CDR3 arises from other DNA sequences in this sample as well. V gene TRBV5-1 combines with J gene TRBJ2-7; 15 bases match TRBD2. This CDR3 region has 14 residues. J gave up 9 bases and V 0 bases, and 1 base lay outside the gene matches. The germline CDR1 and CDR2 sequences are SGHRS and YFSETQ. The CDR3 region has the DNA TGCGCCAGCAGCTTGGGGACTAGCGGGGGGGGGCAGTACTTC. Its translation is CASSLGTSGGGQYF.

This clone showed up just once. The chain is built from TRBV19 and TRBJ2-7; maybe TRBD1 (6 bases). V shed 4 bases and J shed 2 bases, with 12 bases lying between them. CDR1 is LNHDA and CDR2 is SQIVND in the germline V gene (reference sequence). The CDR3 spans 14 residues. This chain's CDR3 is CASSNHRAPYEQYF. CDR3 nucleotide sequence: TGTGCCAGTAGTAACCACAGGGCCCCCTACGAGCAGTACTTC.

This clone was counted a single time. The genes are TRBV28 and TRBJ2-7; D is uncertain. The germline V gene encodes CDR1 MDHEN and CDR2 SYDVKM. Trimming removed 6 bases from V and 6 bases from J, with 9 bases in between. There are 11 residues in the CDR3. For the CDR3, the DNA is TGTGCCAGCAGCCGAATTCTCGAGCAGTACTTC. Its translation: CASSRILEQYF. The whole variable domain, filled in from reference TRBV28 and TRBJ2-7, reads DVKVTQSSRYLVKRTGEKVFLECVQDMDHENMFWYRQDPGLGLRLIYFSYDVKMKEKGDIPEGYSVSREKKERFSLILESASTNQTSMYLCASSRILEQYFGPGTRLTVT.

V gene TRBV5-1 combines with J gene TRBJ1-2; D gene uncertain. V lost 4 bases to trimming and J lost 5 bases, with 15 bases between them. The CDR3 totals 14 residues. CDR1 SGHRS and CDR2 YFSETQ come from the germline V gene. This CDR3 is CASSPLRNYYGYTF. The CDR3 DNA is TGCGCCAGCAGCCCTCTCCGGAACTATTATGGCTACACCTTC. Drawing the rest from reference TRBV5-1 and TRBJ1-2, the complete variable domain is KAGVTQTPRYLIKTRGQQVTLSCSPISGHRSVSWYQQTPGQGLQFLFEYFSETQRNKGNFPGRFSGRQFSNSRSEMNVSTLELGDSALYLCASSPLRNYYGYTFGSGTRLTVV.

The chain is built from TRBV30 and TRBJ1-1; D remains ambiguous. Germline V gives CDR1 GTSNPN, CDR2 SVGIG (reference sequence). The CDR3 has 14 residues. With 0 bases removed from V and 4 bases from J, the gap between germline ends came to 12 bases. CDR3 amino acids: CAWSVRPGATEAFF. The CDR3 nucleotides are TGTGCCTGGAGTGTTCGACCCGGAGCCACTGAAGCTTTCTTT.

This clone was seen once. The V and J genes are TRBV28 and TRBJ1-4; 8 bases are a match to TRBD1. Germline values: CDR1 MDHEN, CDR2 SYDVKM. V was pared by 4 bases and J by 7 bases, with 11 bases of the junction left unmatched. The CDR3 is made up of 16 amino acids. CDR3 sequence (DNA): TGTGCCAGCAGTTCGCATGACAGGGGTGTTGGTGAAAAACTGTTTTTT. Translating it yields CASSSHDRGVGEKLFF.

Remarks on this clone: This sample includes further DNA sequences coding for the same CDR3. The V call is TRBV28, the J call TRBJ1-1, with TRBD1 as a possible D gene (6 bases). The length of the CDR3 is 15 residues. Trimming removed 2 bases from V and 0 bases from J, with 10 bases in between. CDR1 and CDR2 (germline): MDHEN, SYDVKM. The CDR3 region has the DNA TGTGCCAGCAGTTTAGGGGGGGCAATGAACACTGAAGCTTTCTTT. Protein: CASSLGGAMNTEAFF. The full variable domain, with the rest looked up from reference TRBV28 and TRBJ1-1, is DVKVTQSSRYLVKRTGEKVFLECVQDMDHENMFWYRQDPGLGLRLIYFSYDVKMKEKGDIPEGYSVSREKKERFSLILESASTNQTSMYLCASSLGGAMNTEAFFGQGTRLTVV.

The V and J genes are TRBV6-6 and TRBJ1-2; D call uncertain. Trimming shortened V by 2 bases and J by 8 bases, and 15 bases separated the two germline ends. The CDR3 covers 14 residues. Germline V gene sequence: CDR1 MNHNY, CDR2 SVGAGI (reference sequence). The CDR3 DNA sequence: TGTGCCAGCAGTTACGCCCCAGATGCTCCCGGCTACACCTTC. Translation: CASSYAPDAPGYTF.

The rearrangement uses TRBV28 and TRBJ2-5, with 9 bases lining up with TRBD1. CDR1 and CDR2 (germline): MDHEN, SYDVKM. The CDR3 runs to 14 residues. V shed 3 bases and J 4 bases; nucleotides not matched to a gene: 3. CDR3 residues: CASSFTDRGETQYF. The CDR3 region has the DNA TGTGCCAGCAGTTTTACGGACAGGGGAGAGACCCAGTACTTC.

As DNA, the CDR3 is TGTGCCAGAAGCGTTGGACAGTTTGCAACTAATGAAAAACTGTTTTTT. Translation: CARSVGQFATNEKLFF. The gene calls are TRBV5-3 and TRBJ1-4; the D gene is possibly TRBD1 (6 bases). TRBV5-3 is sorted into the ORF group, with uncertain function. This CDR3 has 16 residues. The germline V and J ends were trimmed by 4 bases and 0 bases, with 13 bases remaining between them.

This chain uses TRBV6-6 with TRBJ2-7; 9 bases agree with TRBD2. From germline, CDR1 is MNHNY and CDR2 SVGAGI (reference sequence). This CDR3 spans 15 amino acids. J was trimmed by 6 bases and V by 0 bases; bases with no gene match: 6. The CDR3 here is CASSYSTSGTSEQYF. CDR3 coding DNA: TGTGCCAGCAGTTACTCGACTAGCGGCACTAGCGAGCAGTACTTC.

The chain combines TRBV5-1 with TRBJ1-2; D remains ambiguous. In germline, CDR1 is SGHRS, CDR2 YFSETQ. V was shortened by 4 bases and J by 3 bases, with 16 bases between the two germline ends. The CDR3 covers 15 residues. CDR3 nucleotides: TGCGCCAGCAGCCCCGGGGTCGGCGGGTACTATGGCTACACCTTC. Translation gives CASSPGVGGYYGYTF. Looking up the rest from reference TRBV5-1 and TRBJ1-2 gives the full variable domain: KAGVTQTPRYLIKTRGQQVTLSCSPISGHRSVSWYQQTPGQGLQFLFEYFSETQRNKGNFPGRFSGRQFSNSRSEMNVSTLELGDSALYLCASSPGVGGYYGYTFGSGTRLTVV.

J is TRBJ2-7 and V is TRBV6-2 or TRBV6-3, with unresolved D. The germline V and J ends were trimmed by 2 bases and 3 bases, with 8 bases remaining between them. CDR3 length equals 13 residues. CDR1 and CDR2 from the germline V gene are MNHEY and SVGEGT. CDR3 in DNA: TGTGCCAGCAGTTACGATCAAAACTACGAGCAGTACTTC. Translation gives CASSYDQNYEQYF.

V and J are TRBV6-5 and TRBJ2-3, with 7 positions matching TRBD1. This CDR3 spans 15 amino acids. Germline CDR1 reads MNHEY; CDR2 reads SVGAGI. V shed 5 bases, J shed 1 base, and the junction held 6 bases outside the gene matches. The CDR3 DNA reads TGTGCCAGCAGTCTGGGGACAGCGGGCACAGATACGCAGTATTTT. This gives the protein CASSLGTAGTDTQYF.

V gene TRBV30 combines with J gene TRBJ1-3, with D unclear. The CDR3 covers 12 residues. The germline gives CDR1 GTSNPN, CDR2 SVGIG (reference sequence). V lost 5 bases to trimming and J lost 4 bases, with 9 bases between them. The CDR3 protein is CAWLGPGNTIYF. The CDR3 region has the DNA TGTGCCTGGTTGGGCCCCGGAAACACCATATATTTT.

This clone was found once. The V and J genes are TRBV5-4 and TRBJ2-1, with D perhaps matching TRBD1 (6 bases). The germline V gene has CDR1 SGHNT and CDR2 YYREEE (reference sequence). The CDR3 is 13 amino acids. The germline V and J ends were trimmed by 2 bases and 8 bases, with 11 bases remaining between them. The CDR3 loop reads CASSFLTGDEQFF. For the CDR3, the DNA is TGTGCCAGCAGCTTTTTGACAGGTGATGAGCAGTTCTTC.